One and the same sample provided the 32 T cell receptor beta chains below, sequenced in a study of cytomegalovirus exposure and HLA in healthy donors. PCR used 60 Vbeta primers and 13 Jbeta primers. TCRdb keeps only in-frame clones here, not all; method: immunoSEQ multiplex PCR. The sample shows 80,000 to 100,000 clones, roughly two thirds of them seen only once. The sequencing input was PBMCs. The origin of the receptors is a man aged 35-49 years in good health and CMV-seronegative.

This chain uses TRBV9 with TRBJ1-6; D remains unclear. Trimming stripped 4 bases from V and 1 base from J, with 9 bases between. The CDR3 totals 15 residues. Germline CDR1 is SGDLS and CDR2 is YYNGEE. The chain's CDR3 is CASSPGVSYNSPLHF. The CDR3 DNA is TGTGCCAGCAGCCCCGGGGTTTCCTATAATTCACCCCTCCACTTT.

The rearrangement links TRBV7-9 to TRBJ2-3, with a possible D match to TRBD2 (5 bases). CDR3 length equals 15 residues. Trimming left V 4 bases short and J 2 bases short, with 13 bases between. Germline CDR1 is SEHNR and CDR2 is FQNEAQ (reference sequence). The CDR3 nucleotides read TGTGCCAGCAGCTCATTACTAGGGAACACAGATACGCAGTATTTT. As protein: CASSSLLGNTDTQYF.

The chain couples TRBV19 to TRBJ1-2, with 8 bases identical to TRBD1. The J segment lost 7 bases and the V segment lost 3 bases, leaving 7 bases of the junction unmatched. The CDR3 is 14 amino acids. Germline-derived CDR1 and CDR2 are LNHDA and SQIVND (reference sequence). CDR3 sequence reads: CASSIQTGAVGYTF. Written as DNA, the CDR3 is TGTGCCAGTAGTATCCAGACAGGGGCGGTTGGCTACACCTTC.

The rearrangement links TRBV14 to TRBJ1-1, with 7 bases lining up with TRBD1. CDR3 length: 13 residues. V gave up 4 bases and J gave up 7 bases; unmatched junction bases: 6. Germline loops: CDR1 SGHDN, CDR2 FVKESK. Here the CDR3 reads CASSLLWDSEAFF. The CDR3 DNA sequence: TGTGCCAGCAGCCTTTTATGGGACAGTGAAGCTTTCTTT.

The chain uses TRBV30 and TRBJ2-7; D is ambiguous. The length of the CDR3 is 12 residues. Trimming stripped 5 bases from V and 7 bases from J, with 15 bases between. CDR1 and CDR2 (germline): GTSNPN, SVGIG (reference sequence). The DNA of the CDR3 is TGTGCCTGGGGGCTCCCTCCTCGGGAGCAGTACTTC. Translated, it gives CAWGLPPREQYF.

The chain has TRBV10-3 and TRBJ2-3; 7 nucleotides align to TRBD2. Germline CDR1 is ENHRY and CDR2 is SYGVKD. CDR3 length equals 14 residues. The V segment lost 8 bases and the J segment 3 bases; nucleotides outside the gene matches: 8. CDR3 coding DNA: TGTGCCATCCAGCTTCAGCGGGGAACAGATACGCAGTATTTT. Protein sequence: CAIQLQRGTDTQYF.

Concerning this clone: The CDR3 end shows no conserved phenylalanine or tryptophan, and so a read error is likely. This chain uses TRBV2 with TRBJ1-2, with 9 positions matching TRBD1. Losses at the gene ends were 6 bases for V and 8 bases for J; bases not matched to a gene: 10. Germline loops: CDR1 SNHLY, CDR2 FYNNEI. This CDR3 contains 14 residues. This chain's CDR3 is CASSGPGTGRGYTV. In DNA form, the CDR3 reads TGTGCCAGCAGCGGACCTGGGACAGGGCGCGGCTACACCGTC.

The J gene is TRBJ2-2, the V gene TRBV7-9; 7 bases match TRBD1. CDR3 size: 15 residues. CDR1 is SEHNR and CDR2 is FQNEAQ in the germline V gene (reference sequence). The V and J ends lost 7 bases and 0 bases, in that order; junction bases with no gene match: 5. The chain's CDR3 is CASTEDRTNTGELFF. The DNA of the CDR3 is TGTGCCAGCACCGAGGACAGGACGAACACCGGGGAGCTGTTTTTT.

The table lists this clone with a few counts. The chain couples TRBV4-3 to TRBJ2-7; 7 bases are shared with TRBD1. The CDR3 has 16 amino acids. Germline lookup yields CDR1 LGHNA and CDR2 YSLEER. The J segment lost 0 bases and the V segment lost 1 base, leaving 6 bases of the junction unmatched. The CDR3 region has the DNA TGCGCCAGCAGCCAAGGCGCGACAGGGACCTCCTACGAGCAGTACTTC. It yields the protein CASSQGATGTSYEQYF.

The J gene is TRBJ1-6, the V gene TRBV7-9; 7 bases are shared with TRBD1. V dropped 6 bases and J dropped 6; count of bases not matched to a gene: 5. Germline V gene data show CDR1 as SEHNR and CDR2 as FQNEAQ (reference sequence). The CDR3 spans 14 residues. The CDR3 is CASSSQGGNSPLHF. DNA for the CDR3: TGTGCCAGCAGTTCCCAGGGGGGTAATTCACCCCTCCACTTT.

The V and J genes are TRBV13 and TRBJ1-2; D remains ambiguous. Trimming stripped 3 bases from V and 6 bases from J, with 17 bases between. Per germline, CDR1 PRHDT and CDR2 FYEKMQ (reference sequence). CDR3 size: 15 residues. In DNA, the CDR3 is TGTGCCAGCAGCTTGCGGGCCGCTATATCGAATGGCTACACCTTC. This sequence encodes CASSLRAAISNGYTF.

This chain uses TRBV7-8 with TRBJ2-7, with D possibly being TRBD2 (5 bases). Germline lookup yields CDR1 SGHVS and CDR2 FQNEAQ. The ends were cut back, 5 bases at V and 4 bases at J, with 18 bases in the middle. This CDR3 has 15 amino acids. CDR3 sequence reads: CASSVQSSGTYEQYF. The CDR3 bases are TGTGCCAGCAGCGTACAAAGCAGCGGAACTTACGAGCAGTACTTC.

A note on this clone: This sample includes further DNA sequences coding for the same CDR3. The J gene is TRBJ2-2, the V gene TRBV7-3; possible D gene TRBD2, 5 bases. The CDR3 covers 14 residues. The germline CDR1 and CDR2 sequences are SGHTA and FQGTGA. Trimming took off 1 base at V and 4 bases at J, with 7 bases between the two ends. The CDR3 is CASSLRGGTGELFF. CDR3 bases: TGTGCCAGCAGCTTAAGAGGAGGCACCGGGGAGCTGTTTTTT. Combining the CDR3 with reference TRBV7-3 and TRBJ2-2 gives the whole variable domain GAGVSQTPSNKVTEKGKYVELRCDPISGHTALYWYRQSLGQGPEFLIYFQGTGAADDSGLPNDRFFAVRPEGSVSTLKIQRTERGDSAVYLCASSLRGGTGELFFGEGSRLTVL.

This clone has only one observation. The sample carries other DNA sequences with the same CDR3. V gene TRBV28 combines with J gene TRBJ1-1; 8 positions agree with TRBD1. Germline V gives CDR1 MDHEN, CDR2 SYDVKM. This CDR3 has 13 residues. Trimming removed 6 bases from V and 4 bases from J; junction bases left unmatched: 4. CDR3 in amino acids: CASRRQGITEAFF. The CDR3 DNA follows: TGTGCCAGCAGGCGACAGGGGATCACTGAAGCTTTCTTT.

The chain links TRBV4-3 to TRBJ2-7; 10 bases agree with TRBD1. The CDR3 covers 15 residues. CDR1 is LGHNA, CDR2 YSLEER, per germline. Losses at the gene ends were 4 bases for V and 7 bases for J; bases not matched to a gene: 10. CDR3 in DNA: TGCGCCAGCAGCCTTAACCGACAGGGGGCAAGGGAGCAGTACTTC. It yields the protein CASSLNRQGAREQYF.

The CDR3 DNA reads as TGTGCCAGCAGTTTATCTGGTGGGACTAGCGGTGGAGATACGCAGTATTTT. Translating it yields CASSLSGGTSGGDTQYF. The rearrangement uses TRBV27 and TRBJ2-3; 11 bases agree with TRBD2. The CDR3 consists of 17 residues. The V gene's germline CDR1 is MNHEY and CDR2 SMNVEV (reference sequence). After removal of 0 bases from V and 5 bases from J, the junction contained 7 bases not matched to a gene.

The chain uses TRBV15 and TRBJ1-2; the D gene is possibly TRBD1 (6 bases). Germline values: CDR1 LNHNV, CDR2 YYDKDF (reference sequence). The CDR3 totals 15 residues. V lost 1 base and J lost 7, with 16 bases in between. The CDR3 sequence: CATSRGSGELAGYTF. CDR3 nucleotides: TGTGCCACCAGCAGAGGGTCAGGGGAGCTTGCTGGCTACACCTTC.

The chain has TRBV5-4 and TRBJ1-2; 7 bases fit TRBD1. The V gene's germline CDR1 is SGHNT and CDR2 YYREEE (reference sequence). V was clipped by 5 bases and J by 2 bases; unmatched bases: 6. The CDR3 totals 14 residues. The CDR3 nucleotides read TGTGCCAGCAGAAAGGGGGCGCGGAACTATGGCTACACCTTC. Protein sequence: CASRKGARNYGYTF.

V is TRBV6-1 and J is TRBJ2-7, with D possibly TRBD1 on 6 matching bases. The CDR3 extends over 14 amino acids. Trimming pared 0 bases from V and 6 bases from J, leaving 12 bases between. CDR1 is MNHNS and CDR2 is SASEGT in the germline V gene. This chain's CDR3 is CASSEAQGISEQYF. CDR3 bases: TGTGCCAGCAGTGAAGCGCAGGGGATCAGCGAGCAGTACTTC.

The table lists this clone with a few counts. The V and J genes are TRBV5-1 and TRBJ2-3; unclear D gene. The length of the CDR3 is 14 residues. The germline V gene has CDR1 SGHRS and CDR2 YFSETQ. The V and J ends lost 0 bases and 4 bases respectively, with 9 bases between them. CDR3 protein: CASSLGHQADTQYF. The DNA for the CDR3 is TGCGCCAGCAGCTTGGGCCACCAGGCAGATACGCAGTATTTT.

The J gene is TRBJ2-3, the V gene TRBV29-1, with D tentatively TRBD1 (6 bases). The V end was cut by 4 bases, the J end by 2 bases, with 22 bases between. The CDR3 runs to 17 residues. Germline CDR1 is SQVTM and CDR2 is ANQGSEA. The CDR3 loop is CSVVAGAQSPYTDTQYF. CDR3 nucleotide sequence: TGCAGCGTTGTAGCAGGGGCCCAATCTCCCTACACAGATACGCAGTATTTT.

The V gene is TRBV5-4, the J gene TRBJ2-1, with 9 positions matching TRBD2. CDR1 SGHNT and CDR2 YYREEE come from the germline V gene (reference sequence). The CDR3 is 14 residues long. Trimming took 7 bases from V and 4 from J; bases not matched to a gene: 6. For the CDR3, the DNA is TGTGCCAGCTCGACGGCGGGGGGGTACAATGAGCAGTTCTTC. This translates into CASSTAGGYNEQFF.

This chain connects TRBV28 to TRBJ2-7; 9 nucleotides align to TRBD1. V shed 3 bases and J 4 bases; nucleotides not matched to a gene: 7. From germline, CDR1 is MDHEN and CDR2 SYDVKM. CDR3 size: 15 residues. The CDR3 loop reads CASSFGPGQGYEQYF. CDR3 DNA sequence: TGTGCCAGCAGTTTCGGGCCGGGACAGGGTTACGAGCAGTACTTC.

The rearrangement uses TRBV5-4 and TRBJ2-5; weak D call: TRBD1 (6 bases). Between the trimmed V and J ends, which lost 4 bases and 5 bases, there was a span of 21 bases. Germline V gene data show CDR1 as SGHNT and CDR2 as YYREEE (reference sequence). The CDR3 consists of 16 residues. CDR3 region: CASSPGWDTRVETQYF. CDR3 bases: TGTGCCAGCAGCCCCGGTTGGGACACAAGGGTGGAGACCCAGTACTTC.

The chain is built from TRBV19 and TRBJ1-6, with unresolved D. Germline lookup yields CDR1 LNHDA and CDR2 SQIVND (reference sequence). The V end lost 8 bases, the J end lost 6 bases, and 14 bases lay between the germline ends. The CDR3 loop spans 14 amino acids. CDR3 in amino acids: CASDHGYSNSPLHF. The CDR3 DNA sequence: TGTGCCAGTGACCACGGGTATAGTAATTCACCCCTCCACTTT.

This clone has only a few counts. The rearrangement joins TRBV6-1 to TRBJ2-7; TRBD1 matches 7 bases. After removal of 3 bases from V and 0 bases from J, the junction contained 5 bases not matched to a gene. The CDR3 length is 15 residues. Germline assignment: CDR1 MNHNS and CDR2 SASEGT. The CDR3: CASSERQGISYEQYF. CDR3 DNA: TGTGCCAGCAGTGAGCGACAGGGAATCTCCTACGAGCAGTACTTC.

The chain recombines TRBV29-1 with TRBJ1-2; D is ambiguous. Trimming removed 2 bases from V and 5 bases from J, with 9 bases in between. CDR3 length: 12 amino acids. Germline assignment: CDR1 SQVTM and CDR2 ANQGSEA. This chain's CDR3 is CSVETQRYGYTF. The CDR3 coding sequence is TGCAGCGTTGAAACTCAAAGATATGGCTACACCTTC.

Only a few counts were recorded for this clone. The gene calls are TRBV19 and TRBJ1-1; possible D gene TRBD1, 5 bases. Trimming removed 1 base at V and 4 bases at J, with 16 bases between. The CDR3 spans 16 residues. Germline V gene data show CDR1 as LNHDA and CDR2 as SQIVND (reference sequence). This chain's CDR3 is CASSIVWSTGGTEAFF. The CDR3 DNA reads TGTGCCAGTAGTATAGTATGGTCCACCGGGGGCACTGAAGCTTTCTTT. Full variable domain (rest looked up from reference TRBV19 and TRBJ1-1): DGGITQSPKYLFRKEGQNVTLSCEQNLNHDAMYWYRQDPGQGLRLIYYSQIVNDFQKGDIAEGYSVSREKKESFPLTVTSAQKNPTAFYLCASSIVWSTGGTEAFFGQGTRLTVV.

This chain uses TRBV6-5 with TRBJ2-7; 11 bases agree with TRBD1. The V gene's germline CDR1 is MNHEY and CDR2 SVGAGI. V trimming: 6 bases; J trimming: 3 bases; junction bases outside the gene matches: 7. The length of the CDR3 is 15 residues. CDR3: CASSHTGTGGYEQYF. The CDR3 DNA reads TGTGCCAGCAGCCACACCGGGACAGGGGGCTACGAGCAGTACTTC.

The chain carries TRBV4-2 and TRBJ1-5, with TRBD1 matching 7 bases. Trimming took 3 bases from V and 5 from J; bases not matched to a gene: 10. The CDR3 is made up of 16 amino acids. Germline assignment: CDR1 LGHNA and CDR2 YNFKEQ. The DNA of the CDR3 is TGTGCCAGCAGCCAGGAACAGGGGTTCGCGGATCAGCCCCAGCATTTT. Protein product: CASSQEQGFADQPQHF.

The chain recombines TRBV23-1 with TRBJ1-4, with D unclear. Being an ORF, TRBV23-1 has a function that is uncertain. The CDR3 covers 13 residues. V lost 7 bases and J 3 bases, leaving 9 bases between the germline ends. CDR3 region: CASTYRANEKLFF. Here the CDR3 DNA reads TGCGCCAGCACTTATAGAGCTAATGAAAAACTGTTTTTT.

V usage is TRBV4-3 and J usage is TRBJ2-7; 9 positions match TRBD2. Germline values: CDR1 LGHNA, CDR2 YSLEER. J lost 6 bases, V lost 1 base, and 13 bases had no gene match. This CDR3 contains 17 residues. CDR3 protein: CASSQVASGDIRSEQYF. As DNA, the CDR3 is TGCGCCAGCAGCCAAGTCGCTAGCGGGGATATACGATCCGAGCAGTACTTC.